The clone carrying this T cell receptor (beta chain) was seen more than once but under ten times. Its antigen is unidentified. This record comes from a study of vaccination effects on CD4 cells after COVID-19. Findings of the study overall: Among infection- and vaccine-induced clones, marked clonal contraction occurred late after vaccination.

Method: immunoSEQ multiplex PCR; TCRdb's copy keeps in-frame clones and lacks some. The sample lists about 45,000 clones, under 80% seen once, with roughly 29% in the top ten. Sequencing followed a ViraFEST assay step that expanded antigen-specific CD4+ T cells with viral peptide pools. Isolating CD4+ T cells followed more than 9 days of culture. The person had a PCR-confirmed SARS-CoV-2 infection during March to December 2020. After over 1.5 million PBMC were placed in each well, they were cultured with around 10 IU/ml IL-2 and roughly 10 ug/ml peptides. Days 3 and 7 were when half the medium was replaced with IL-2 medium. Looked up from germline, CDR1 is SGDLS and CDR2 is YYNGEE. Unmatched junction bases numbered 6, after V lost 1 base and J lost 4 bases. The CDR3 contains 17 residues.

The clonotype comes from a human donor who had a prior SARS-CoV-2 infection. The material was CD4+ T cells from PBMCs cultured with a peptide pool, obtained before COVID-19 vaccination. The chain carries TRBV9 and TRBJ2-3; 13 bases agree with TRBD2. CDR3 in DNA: TGTGCCAGCAGCGTATCGGGACTAGCGGGGACCGCAGATACGCAGTATTTT. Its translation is CASSVSGLAGTADTQYF.